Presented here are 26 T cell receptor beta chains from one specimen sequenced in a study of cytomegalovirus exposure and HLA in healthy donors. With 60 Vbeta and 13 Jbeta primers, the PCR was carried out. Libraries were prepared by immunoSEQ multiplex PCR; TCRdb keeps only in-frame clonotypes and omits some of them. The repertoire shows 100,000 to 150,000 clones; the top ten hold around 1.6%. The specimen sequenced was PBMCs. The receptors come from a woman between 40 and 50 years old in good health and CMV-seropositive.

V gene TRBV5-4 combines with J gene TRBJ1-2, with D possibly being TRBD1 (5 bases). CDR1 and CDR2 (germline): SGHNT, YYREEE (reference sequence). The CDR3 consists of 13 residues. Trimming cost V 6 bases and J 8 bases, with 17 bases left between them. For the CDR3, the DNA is TGTGCCAGCATCCTCTCAGGGACTAACGGCTACACCTTC. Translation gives CASILSGTNGYTF.

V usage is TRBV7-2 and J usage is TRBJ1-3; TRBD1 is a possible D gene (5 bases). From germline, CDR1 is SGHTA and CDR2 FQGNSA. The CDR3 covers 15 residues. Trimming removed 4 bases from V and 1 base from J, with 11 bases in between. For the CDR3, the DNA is TGTGCCAGCAGCTCATACAGGTTTTCTGGAAACACCATATATTTT. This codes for CASSSYRFSGNTIYF.

CDR3 DNA: TGTGCCAGCAGCTTGGCAGGGGGTTTTACGGAGACCCAGTACTTC. Its translation is CASSLAGGFTETQYF. This rearrangement joins TRBV7-6 to TRBJ2-5; 7 nucleotides align to TRBD1. The CDR3 has 15 amino acids. V trimming: 3 bases; J trimming: 5 bases; junction bases outside the gene matches: 9. Germline lookup yields CDR1 SGHVS and CDR2 FNYEAQ. Filled out from reference TRBV7-6 and TRBJ2-5, the complete variable domain reads GAGVSQSPRYKVTKRGQDVALRCDPISGHVSLYWYRQALGQGPEFLTYFNYEAQQDKSGLPNDRFSAERPEGSISTLTIQRTEQRDSAMYRCASSLAGGFTETQYFGPGTRLLVL.

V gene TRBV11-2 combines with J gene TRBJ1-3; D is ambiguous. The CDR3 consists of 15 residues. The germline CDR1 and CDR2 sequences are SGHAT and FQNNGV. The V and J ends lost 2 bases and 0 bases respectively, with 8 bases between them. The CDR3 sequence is CASSLSGTSGNTIYF. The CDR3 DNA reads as TGTGCCAGCAGCTTATCGGGTACCTCTGGAAACACCATATATTTT.

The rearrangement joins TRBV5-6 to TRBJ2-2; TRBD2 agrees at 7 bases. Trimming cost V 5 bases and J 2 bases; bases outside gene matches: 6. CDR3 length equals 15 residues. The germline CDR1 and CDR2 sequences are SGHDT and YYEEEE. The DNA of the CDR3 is TGTGCCAGCAGTCTCAGCGGGATTAACACCGGGGAGCTGTTTTTT. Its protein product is CASSLSGINTGELFF. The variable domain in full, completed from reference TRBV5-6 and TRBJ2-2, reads DAGVTQSPTHLIKTRGQQVTLRCSPKSGHDTVSWYQQALGQGPQFIFQYYEEEERQRGNFPDRFSGHQFPNYSSELNVNALLLGDSALYLCASSLSGINTGELFFGEGSRLTVL.

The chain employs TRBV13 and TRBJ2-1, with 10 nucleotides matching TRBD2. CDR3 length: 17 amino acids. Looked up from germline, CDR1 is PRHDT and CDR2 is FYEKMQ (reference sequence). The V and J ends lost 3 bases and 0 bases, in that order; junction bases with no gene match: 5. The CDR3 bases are TGTGCCAGCAGCTTCGGACTAGCGGATAGCTCCTACAATGAGCAGTTCTTC. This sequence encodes CASSFGLADSSYNEQFF.

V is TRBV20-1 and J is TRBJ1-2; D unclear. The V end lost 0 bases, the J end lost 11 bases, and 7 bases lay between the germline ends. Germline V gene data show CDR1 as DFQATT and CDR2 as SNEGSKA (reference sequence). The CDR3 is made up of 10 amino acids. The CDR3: CSARDYAYTF. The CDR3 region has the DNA TGCAGTGCTAGAGATTATGCGTACACCTTC.

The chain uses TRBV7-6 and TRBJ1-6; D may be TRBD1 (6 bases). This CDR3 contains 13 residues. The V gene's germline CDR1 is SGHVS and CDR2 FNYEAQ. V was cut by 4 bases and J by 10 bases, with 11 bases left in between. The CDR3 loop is CASSSRQASPLHF. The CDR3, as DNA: TGTGCCAGCAGCTCGAGACAGGCCTCACCCCTCCACTTT.

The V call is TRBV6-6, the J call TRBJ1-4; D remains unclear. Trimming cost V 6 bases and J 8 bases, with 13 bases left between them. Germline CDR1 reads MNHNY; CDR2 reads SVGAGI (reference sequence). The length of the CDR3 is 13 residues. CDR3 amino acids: CASREFVEEKLFF. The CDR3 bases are TGTGCCAGCAGAGAATTCGTTGAGGAAAAACTGTTTTTT.

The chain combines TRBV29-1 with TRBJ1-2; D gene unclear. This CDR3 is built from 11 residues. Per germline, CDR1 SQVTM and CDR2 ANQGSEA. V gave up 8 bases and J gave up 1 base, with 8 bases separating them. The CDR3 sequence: CSCNSNYGYTF. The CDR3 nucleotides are TGCAGCTGCAATAGTAACTATGGCTACACCTTC.

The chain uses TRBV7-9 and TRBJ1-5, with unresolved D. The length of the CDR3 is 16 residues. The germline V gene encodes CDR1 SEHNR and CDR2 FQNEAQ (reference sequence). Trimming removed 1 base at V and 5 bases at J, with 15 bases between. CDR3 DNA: TGTGCCAGCAGCTTAGGGTCGGCTGGGCTCCATCAGCCCCAGCATTTT. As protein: CASSLGSAGLHQPQHF.

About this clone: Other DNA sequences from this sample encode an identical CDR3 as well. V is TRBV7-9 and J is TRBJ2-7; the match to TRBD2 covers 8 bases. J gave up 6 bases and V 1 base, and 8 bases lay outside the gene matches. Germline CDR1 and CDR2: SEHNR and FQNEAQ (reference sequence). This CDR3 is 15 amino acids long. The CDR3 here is CASSLGSGRAGEQYF. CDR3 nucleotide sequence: TGTGCCAGCAGCTTAGGATCCGGGAGGGCGGGCGAGCAGTACTTC. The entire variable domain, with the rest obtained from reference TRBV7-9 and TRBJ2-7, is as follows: DTGVSQNPRHKITKRGQNVTFRCDPISEHNRLYWYRQTLGQGPEFLTYFQNEAQLEKSRLLSDRFSAERPKGSFSTLEIQRTEQGDSAMYLCASSLGSGRAGEQYFGPGTRLTVT.

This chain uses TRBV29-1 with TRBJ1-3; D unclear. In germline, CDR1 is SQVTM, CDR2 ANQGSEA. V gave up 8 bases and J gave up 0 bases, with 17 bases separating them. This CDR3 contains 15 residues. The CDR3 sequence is CSFRGGPDSGNTIYF. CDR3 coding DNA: TGCAGCTTTCGAGGAGGGCCCGACTCTGGAAACACCATATATTTT.

The chain's CDR3 is CASSLGTGSNQPQHF. CDR3 nucleotides: TGTGCCAGCAGCCTAGGGACAGGGTCCAATCAGCCCCAGCATTTT. The chain couples TRBV28 to TRBJ1-5; 9 nucleotides align to TRBD1. Germline lookup yields CDR1 MDHEN and CDR2 SYDVKM. This CDR3 is 15 amino acids long. The J segment lost 3 bases and the V segment lost 6 bases, leaving 6 bases of the junction unmatched.

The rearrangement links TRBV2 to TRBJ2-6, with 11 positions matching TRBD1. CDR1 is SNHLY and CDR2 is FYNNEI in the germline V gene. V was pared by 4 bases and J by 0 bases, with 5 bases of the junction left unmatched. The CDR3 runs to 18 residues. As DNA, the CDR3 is TGTGCCAGCAGTGCGGCCGGGACAGGGGGCTCTGGGGCCAACGTCCTGACTTTC. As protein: CASSAAGTGGSGANVLTF.

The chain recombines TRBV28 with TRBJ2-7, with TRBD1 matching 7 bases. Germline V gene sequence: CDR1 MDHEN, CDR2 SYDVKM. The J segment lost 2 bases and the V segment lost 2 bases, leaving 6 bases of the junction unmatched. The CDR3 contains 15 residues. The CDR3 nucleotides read TGTGCCAGCAGTTTACTAACAGGGGATACCTACGAGCAGTACTTC. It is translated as CASSLLTGDTYEQYF.

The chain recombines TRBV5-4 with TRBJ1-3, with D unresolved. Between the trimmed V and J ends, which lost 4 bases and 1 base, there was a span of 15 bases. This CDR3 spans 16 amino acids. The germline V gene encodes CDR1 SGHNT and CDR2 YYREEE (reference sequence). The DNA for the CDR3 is TGTGCCAGCAGCCCGACCCGGGAGGGATCTGGAAACACCATATATTTT. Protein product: CASSPTREGSGNTIYF.

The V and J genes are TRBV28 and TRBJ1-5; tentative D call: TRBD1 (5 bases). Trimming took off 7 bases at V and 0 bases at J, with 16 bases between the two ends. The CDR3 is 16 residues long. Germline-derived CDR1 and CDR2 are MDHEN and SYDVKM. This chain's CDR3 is CASTSGGWDSNQPQHF. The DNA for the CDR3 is TGTGCCAGCACCTCGGGGGGATGGGATAGCAATCAGCCCCAGCATTTT.

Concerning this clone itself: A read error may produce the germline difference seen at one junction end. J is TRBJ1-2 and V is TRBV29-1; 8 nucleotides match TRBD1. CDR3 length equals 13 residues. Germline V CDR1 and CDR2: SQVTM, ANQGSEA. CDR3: CSVEAGTGIGYTF. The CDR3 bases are TGCAGCGTCGAAGCCGGGACAGGCATTGGCTACACCTTC.

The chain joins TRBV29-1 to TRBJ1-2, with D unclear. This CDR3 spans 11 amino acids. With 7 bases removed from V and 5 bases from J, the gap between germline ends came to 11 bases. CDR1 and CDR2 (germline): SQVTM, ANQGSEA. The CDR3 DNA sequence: TGCAGCGCTCGCGTCCCATATGGCTACACCTTC. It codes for CSARVPYGYTF.

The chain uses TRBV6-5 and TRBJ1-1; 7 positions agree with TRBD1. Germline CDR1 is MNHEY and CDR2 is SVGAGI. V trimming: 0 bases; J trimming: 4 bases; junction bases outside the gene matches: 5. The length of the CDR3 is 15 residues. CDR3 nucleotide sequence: TGTGCCAGCAGTTACTCAAGGGGGCCCGGCACTGAAGCTTTCTTT. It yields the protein CASSYSRGPGTEAFF.

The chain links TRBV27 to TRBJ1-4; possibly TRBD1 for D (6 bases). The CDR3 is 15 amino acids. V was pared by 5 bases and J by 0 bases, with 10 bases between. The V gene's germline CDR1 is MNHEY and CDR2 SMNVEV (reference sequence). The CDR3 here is CASSGDTSTNEKLFF. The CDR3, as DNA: TGTGCCAGCAGTGGGGACACGTCAACTAATGAAAAACTGTTTTTT. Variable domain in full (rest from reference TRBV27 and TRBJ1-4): EAQVTQNPRYLITVTGKKLTVTCSQNMNHEYMSWYRQDPGLGLRQIYYSMNVEVTDKGDVPEGYKVSRKEKRNFPLILESPSPNQTSLYFCASSGDTSTNEKLFFGSGTQLSVL.

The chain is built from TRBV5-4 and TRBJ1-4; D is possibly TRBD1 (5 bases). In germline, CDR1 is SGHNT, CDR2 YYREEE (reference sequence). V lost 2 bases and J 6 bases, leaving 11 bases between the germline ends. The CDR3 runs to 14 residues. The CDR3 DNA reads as TGTGCCAGCAGCTTAGGGGCGGTGGATGAAAAACTGTTTTTT. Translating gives CASSLGAVDEKLFF.

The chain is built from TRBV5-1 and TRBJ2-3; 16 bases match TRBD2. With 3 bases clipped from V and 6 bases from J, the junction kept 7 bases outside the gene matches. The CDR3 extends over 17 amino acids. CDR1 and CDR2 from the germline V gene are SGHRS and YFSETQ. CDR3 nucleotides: TGCGCCAGCAGCTCGGGACTAGCGGGAGGGCCAGGGGATACGCAGTATTTT. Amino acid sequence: CASSSGLAGGPGDTQYF.

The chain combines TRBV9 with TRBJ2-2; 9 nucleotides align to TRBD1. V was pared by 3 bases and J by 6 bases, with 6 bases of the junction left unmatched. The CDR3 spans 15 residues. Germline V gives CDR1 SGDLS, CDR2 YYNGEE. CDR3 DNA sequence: TGTGCCAGCAGCGCACCGGGACAGGGTTCCGGGGAGCTGTTTTTT. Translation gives CASSAPGQGSGELFF.

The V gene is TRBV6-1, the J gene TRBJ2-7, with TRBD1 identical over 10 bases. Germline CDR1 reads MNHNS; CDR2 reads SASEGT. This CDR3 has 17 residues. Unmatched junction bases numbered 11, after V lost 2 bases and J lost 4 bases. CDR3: CASSEPRDRGGGYEQYF. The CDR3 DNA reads TGTGCCAGCAGTGAACCCCGGGACAGGGGAGGGGGATACGAGCAGTACTTC.